A selection of T cell receptor delta chains follows, all from one sample in a study of gamma-delta T cells after stem cell transplantation. TCRdb re-called the RT-PCR reads via CATT. The repertoire holds roughly 730 delta-chain clones, roughly 10% seen once, with less than 70% in the top ten. The sequenced sample was gamma-delta T cells. These receptors were collected from a human donor. It is not recorded whose cells these are; they may come from a transplant donor. Each CDR3 is given with its conserved first and last residue. Each record gives: V gene, J gene, D gene, CDR3 protein. A D gene is named only where the DNA matches it firmly.

V gene: TRDV1
J gene: TRDJ1
D gene: TRDD3
CDR3 protein: CALGDKTRLGYWGIQRRLIF

V gene: TRDV2
J gene: TRDJ3
D gene: TRDD3
CDR3 protein: CACDDLTGGLSSWDTRQMFF

V gene: TRDV2
J gene: TRDJ3
D gene: NA
CDR3 protein: CACDTVSGEGFSCDTRPMFF

V gene: TRDV2
J gene: TRDJ1
D gene: TRDD3
CDR3 protein: CACDTLGLGDTRYKLIF

V gene: TRDV2
J gene: TRDJ1
D gene: TRDD3
CDR3 protein: CACDRRLGDTGGHTDKLIF

V gene: TRDV2
J gene: TRDJ1
D gene: TRDD3
CDR3 protein: CACDTVATGGYESTDKLIF

V gene: TRDV2
J gene: TRDJ1
D gene: TRDD3
CDR3 protein: CACDTVSGGYATDKLIF

V gene: TRDV2
J gene: TRDJ1
D gene: TRDD3
CDR3 protein: CACDTLEAGGTRYTDKLIF

V gene: TRDV2
J gene: TRDJ1
D gene: NA
CDR3 protein: CACHPLVGDTDKLIF

V gene: TRDV2
J gene: TRDJ1
D gene: TRDD3
CDR3 protein: CACDQLGTKKLIF

V gene: TRDV1
J gene: TRDJ1
D gene: NA
CDR3 protein: CALGEVVSYVWLGAPGRYTDKLIF

V gene: TRDV2
J gene: TRDJ1
D gene: TRDD3
CDR3 protein: CACDPVSGGHTDKLIF

V gene: TRDV2
J gene: TRDJ1
D gene: NA
CDR3 protein: CACDPLLGRTDKLIF

V gene: TRDV2
J gene: TRDJ1
D gene: NA
CDR3 protein: CACDTLSGSLPGLGLEYTDKLIF

V gene: TRDV2
J gene: TRDJ1
D gene: NA
CDR3 protein: CACDTASPMRDTDKLIF

V gene: TRDV2
J gene: TRDJ1
D gene: TRDD3
CDR3 protein: CACDTGYDPAGIKTDKLIF

V gene: TRDV2
J gene: TRDJ1
D gene: NA
CDR3 protein: CACDTVSQSGSTDKLIF

V gene: TRDV2
J gene: TRDJ1
D gene: TRDD3
CDR3 protein: CACDSLGDLEGTDKLIF

V gene: TRDV2
J gene: TRDJ1
D gene: TRDD3
CDR3 protein: CACDPVLGDTSATDKLIF

V gene: TRDV2
J gene: TRDJ1
D gene: NA
CDR3 protein: CACDTVRTLVMLPDKLIF

V gene: TRDV2
J gene: TRDJ1
D gene: NA
CDR3 protein: CACDAVNTDKLIF

V gene: TRDV2
J gene: TRDJ1
D gene: TRDD3
CDR3 protein: CACDAIPPNLGGVRNTGGSDTDKLIF

V gene: TRDV2
J gene: TRDJ1
D gene: NA
CDR3 protein: CACDAANTDKLIF

V gene: TRDV2
J gene: TRDJ1
D gene: TRDD3
CDR3 protein: CACDTVQLGDTGTDKLIF

V gene: TRDV2
J gene: TRDJ3
D gene: TRDD3
CDR3 protein: CACDILLGDTTSSWDTRQMFF

V gene: TRDV2
J gene: TRDJ3
D gene: NA
CDR3 protein: CACDTVAPTLGDRISWATRQMFF

V gene: TRDV2
J gene: TRDJ1
D gene: NA
CDR3 protein: CACDTWGSTDKLIF

V gene: TRDV2
J gene: TRDJ1
D gene: NA
CDR3 protein: CACDTLGPKEADKLIF

V gene: TRDV2
J gene: TRDJ1
D gene: NA
CDR3 protein: CACDPVSGEGDTDKLIF

V gene: TRDV2
J gene: TRDJ1
D gene: TRDD3
CDR3 protein: CACDTVKFRLGDSPVYTDKLIF

V gene: TRDV2
J gene: TRDJ1
D gene: TRDD3
CDR3 protein: CACDTVYDPAGIKTDKLIF

V gene: TRDV2
J gene: TRDJ1
D gene: TRDD3
CDR3 protein: CACDAVGGGYAYDKLIF

V gene: TRDV2
J gene: TRDJ1
D gene: TRDD3
CDR3 protein: CACDTVSYGGYANTDKLIF

V gene: TRDV2
J gene: TRDJ1
D gene: TRDD2
CDR3 protein: CACDPLPTVAGDYTDNLIF

V gene: TRDV2
J gene: TRDJ3
D gene: TRDD3
CDR3 protein: CASGGYGTWDTRQMFF

V gene: TRDV2
J gene: TRDJ3
D gene: TRDD3
CDR3 protein: CACDTGNWGSESSWDTRQMFF

V gene: TRDV2
J gene: TRDJ3
D gene: TRDD3
CDR3 protein: CACDPTGGYVSSCDTRPMFF

V gene: TRDV2
J gene: TRDJ1
D gene: TRDD3
CDR3 protein: CACDTVSGGHTDKLIF

V gene: TRDV2
J gene: TRDJ1
D gene: TRDD3
CDR3 protein: CACDPVLGDPDKLIF

V gene: TRDV2
J gene: TRDJ1
D gene: TRDD3
CDR3 protein: CACGNLGDPDKLIF

V gene: TRDV2
J gene: TRDJ1
D gene: NA
CDR3 protein: CACDTLNVGANTDKLIF

V gene: TRDV2
J gene: TRDJ1
D gene: NA
CDR3 protein: CACDPVLRGDSHHKLIF

V gene: TRDV2
J gene: TRDJ1
D gene: TRDD3
CDR3 protein: CACDTVGGGYAYDKLIF

V gene: TRDV2
J gene: TRDJ1
D gene: NA
CDR3 protein: CACDNFELGVTYTDKLIF

V gene: TRDV1
J gene: TRDJ1
D gene: TRDD3
CDR3 protein: CALGDKTRLGYWGIQLRLIF

V gene: TRDV2
J gene: TRDJ1
D gene: TRDD3
CDR3 protein: CACDTVATDSSWGIGDKLIF

V gene: TRDV2
J gene: TRDJ1
D gene: TRDD3
CDR3 protein: CACDPPVLGDIVNLDKLIF

V gene: TRDV2
J gene: TRDJ1
D gene: TRDD3
CDR3 protein: CACDDLTGGHTDKLIF

V gene: TRDV2
J gene: TRDJ1
D gene: TRDD3
CDR3 protein: CACDTVWGVYTDKLIF

V gene: TRDV2
J gene: TRDJ1
D gene: TRDD3
CDR3 protein: CACDAVLGEYTDKLIF

V gene: TRDV2
J gene: TRDJ3
D gene: TRDD3
CDR3 protein: CACDTVLGDTNTRQMFF

V gene: TRDV2
J gene: TRDJ1
D gene: TRDD2
CDR3 protein: CACDPLPTEAGDYTDNLIF

V gene: TRDV2
J gene: TRDJ1
D gene: TRDD3
CDR3 protein: CACDTVSGGYADKLIF

V gene: TRDV2
J gene: TRDJ1
D gene: NA
CDR3 protein: CACDTLGGSDKLIF

V gene: TRDV2
J gene: TRDJ1
D gene: NA
CDR3 protein: CACDTVRGTRDYTDKLIF